This TCR beta chain was captured by sequencing in a study of T cells in Graves' hyperthyroidism and ophthalmopathy. This clonotype was counted between two and nine times. The study defined stable Graves' hyperthyroidism as no ophthalmopathy progression within 18 months. Amplified TCR beta CDR3 regions derived from RNA transcripts. RT-PCR in the first round (using the HTBI primer set) targeted the TCR CDR3. One entry per CDR3 protein, called by TCRdb with MiXCR from the multiplex PCR reads. This table has more than 450,000 distinct CDR3 sequences, around 15% appearing once. Sequenced sample: blood. The origin of this receptor is a woman between 40 and 55 years old with Graves' hyperthyroidism.

The CDR3 protein is CASSLGDLRGAEAFF. CDR3 bases: TGTGCCAGCAGCTTAGGGGATTTACGGGGGGCTGAAGCTTTCTTT. The genes are TRBV7-2 and TRBJ1-1; weak D call: TRBD1 (5 bases). V was trimmed by 1 base and J by 6 bases, leaving 15 bases between them. The CDR3 totals 15 residues. Germline V CDR1 and CDR2: SGHTA, FQGNSA.